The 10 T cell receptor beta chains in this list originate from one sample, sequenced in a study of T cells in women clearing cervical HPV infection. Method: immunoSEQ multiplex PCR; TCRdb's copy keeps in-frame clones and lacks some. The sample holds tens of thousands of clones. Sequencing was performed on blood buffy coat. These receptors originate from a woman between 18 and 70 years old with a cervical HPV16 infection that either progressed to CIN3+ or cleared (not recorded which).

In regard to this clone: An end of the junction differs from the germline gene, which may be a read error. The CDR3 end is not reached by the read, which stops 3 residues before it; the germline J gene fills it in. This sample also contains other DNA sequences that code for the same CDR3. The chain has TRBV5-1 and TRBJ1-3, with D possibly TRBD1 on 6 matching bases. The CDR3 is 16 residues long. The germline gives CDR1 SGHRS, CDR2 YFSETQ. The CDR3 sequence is CASSSTTGISGNTIYF. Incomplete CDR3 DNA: TGCGCCAGCAGCTCGACAACAGGGATCTCTGGAAACACA.

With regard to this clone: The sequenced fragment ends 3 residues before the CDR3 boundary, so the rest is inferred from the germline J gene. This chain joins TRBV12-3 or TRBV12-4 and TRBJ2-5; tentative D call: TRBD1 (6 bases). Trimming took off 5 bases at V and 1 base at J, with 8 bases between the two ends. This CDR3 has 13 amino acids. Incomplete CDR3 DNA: TGTGCCAGCAGTCGACAGGTCCAAGAGACC. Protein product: CASSRQVQET. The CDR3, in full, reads CASSRQVQETQYF.

CDR3 DNA (partial): TGTGCCAGCAGGGGGGGACAGGTTGTCATCCAGCGGGAGTCA. Protein: CASRGGQVVIQRES. The full-length CDR3 reads as CASRGGQVVIQRESAFF. V and J are TRBV2 and TRBJ1-1, with 8 bases identical to TRBD1. Sequencing ends 3 residues short of the CDR3 end; the germline J gene provides the rest. The CDR3 extends over 17 amino acids. From germline, CDR1 is SNHLY and CDR2 FYNNEI.

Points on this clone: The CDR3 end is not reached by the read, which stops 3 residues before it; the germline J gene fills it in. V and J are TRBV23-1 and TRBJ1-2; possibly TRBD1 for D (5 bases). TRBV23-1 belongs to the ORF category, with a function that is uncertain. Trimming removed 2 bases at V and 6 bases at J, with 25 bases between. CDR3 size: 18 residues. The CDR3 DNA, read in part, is TGCGCCAGCAGTCAAAACTACGGACTGCGTTGGCCGGGGGATGGC. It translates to CASSQNYGLRWPGDG. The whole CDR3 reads CASSQNYGLRWPGDGYTF.

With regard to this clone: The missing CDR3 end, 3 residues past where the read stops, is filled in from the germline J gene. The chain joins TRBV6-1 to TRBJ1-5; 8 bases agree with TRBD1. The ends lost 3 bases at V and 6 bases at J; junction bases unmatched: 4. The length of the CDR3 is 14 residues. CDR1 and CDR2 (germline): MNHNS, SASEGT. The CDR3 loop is CASSDQTGAQPQHF. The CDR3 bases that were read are TGTGCCAGCAGTGACCAGACAGGGGCTCAGCCC.

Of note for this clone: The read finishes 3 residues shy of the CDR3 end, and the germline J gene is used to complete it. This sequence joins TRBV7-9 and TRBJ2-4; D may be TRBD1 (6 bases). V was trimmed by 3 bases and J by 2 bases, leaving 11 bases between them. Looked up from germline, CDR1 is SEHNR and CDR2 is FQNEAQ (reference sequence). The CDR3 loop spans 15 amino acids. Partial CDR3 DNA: TGTGCCAGCAGCTTCACCGGGACAACCAAAAACATT. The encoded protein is CASSFTGTTKNI. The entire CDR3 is CASSFTGTTKNIQYF.

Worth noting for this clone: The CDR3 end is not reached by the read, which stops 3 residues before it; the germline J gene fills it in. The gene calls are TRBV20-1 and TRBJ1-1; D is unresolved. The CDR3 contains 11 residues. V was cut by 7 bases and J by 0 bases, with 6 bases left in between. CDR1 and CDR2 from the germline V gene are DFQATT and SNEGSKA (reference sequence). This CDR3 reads CSGYMNTEAFF. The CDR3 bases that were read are TGCAGTGGATACATGAACACTGAA.

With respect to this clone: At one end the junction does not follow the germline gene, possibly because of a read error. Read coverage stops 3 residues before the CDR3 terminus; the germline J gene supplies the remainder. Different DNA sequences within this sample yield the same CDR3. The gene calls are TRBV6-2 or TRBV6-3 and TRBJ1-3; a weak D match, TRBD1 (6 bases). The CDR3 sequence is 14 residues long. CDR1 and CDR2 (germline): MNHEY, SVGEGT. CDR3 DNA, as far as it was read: TGTGCCAGCATCCAGGACAGCTCTGGAAACACT. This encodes CASIQDSSGNT. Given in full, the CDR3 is CASIQDSSGNTIYF.

Here the CDR3 reads CASRNRQSWAEAFF. The sequenced part of the CDR3 DNA is TGTGCCAGCAGGAACAGACAGTCTTGGGCTGAA. The chain is built from TRBV13 and TRBJ1-1, with a possible D match to TRBD1 (5 bases). The CDR3 is cut off 3 residues early in the read; its end comes from the germline J gene. V lost 6 bases to trimming and J lost 6 bases, with 17 bases between them. CDR1 and CDR2 (germline): PRHDT, FYEKMQ (reference sequence). The CDR3 extends over 14 amino acids.

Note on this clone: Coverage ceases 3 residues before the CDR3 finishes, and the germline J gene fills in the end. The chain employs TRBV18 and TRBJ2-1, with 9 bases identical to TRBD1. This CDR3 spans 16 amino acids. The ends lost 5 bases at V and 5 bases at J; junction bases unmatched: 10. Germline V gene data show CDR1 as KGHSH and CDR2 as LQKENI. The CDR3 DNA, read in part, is TGTGCCAGCTCAAAAACAGGGGGCTCGGTTCACAATGAG. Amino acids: CASSKTGGSVHNE. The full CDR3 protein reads CASSKTGGSVHNEQFF.